One and the same sample provided the 2 T cell receptor beta chains below, sequenced in a study of regulatory T cells in long-lasting Graves disease. Noted time point: newly diagnosed GD, antithyroid drugs for less than 3 months. The TCR library was made from RNA that had been extracted from PBMCs in TRIzol. Building of the TCR beta libraries involved iRepertoire HTBI primers and Arm-PCR of CDR3 regions. TCRdb reprocessed the multiplex PCR reads via MiXCR and lists one record per CDR3 protein. The sample yields fewer than 550,000 distinct CDR3 sequences, more than 15% seen once. This same sample was also taken into another study, of T cells in Graves' hyperthyroidism and ophthalmopathy.

The specimen was peripheral blood mononuclear cells (PBMCs), collected at new diagnosis, from a patient treated with antithyroid drugs. Receptors originate from a woman aged 35-65 years with Graves disease.

This clonotype was found a few times. The chain carries TRBV20-1 and TRBJ1-4; 9 nucleotides line up with TRBD1. The CDR3 sequence is 13 residues long. Germline lookup yields CDR1 DFQATT and CDR2 SNEGSKA (reference sequence). Trimming at V came to 5 bases and at J to 8 bases, leaving 6 bases not matched to a gene. The CDR3 nucleotides read TGCAGTGCTTTAGACAGGGGGGACGAAAAACTGTTTTTT. Translating it yields CSALDRGDEKLFF.

This clonotype was seen at least ten times. This rearrangement joins TRBV18 to TRBJ2-1; TRBD1 agrees at 7 bases. V shed 3 bases and J 1 base; nucleotides not matched to a gene: 3. Germline CDR1 reads KGHSH; CDR2 reads LQKENI. The CDR3 has 15 residues. The CDR3 DNA sequence: TGTGCCAGCTCACCCCCCAGGGGGTCCTACAATGAGCAGTTCTTC. This codes for CASSPPRGSYNEQFF.